The 10 T cell receptor beta chains given below trace back to one sample, sequenced in a study of blood T cell repertoires in COVID-19. This table comes from immunoSEQ multiplex PCR, and its TCRdb copy is limited to in-frame clones, with some not included. The top ten clones hold 14% of a sample with over 50,000 clones, 86% of them seen once. Specimen: peripheral blood. These receptors all stem from a human donor in a cohort sampled during active COVID-19.

The chain recombines TRBV11-3 with TRBJ2-4; 12 positions agree with TRBD1. The CDR3 loop spans 15 amino acids. Trimming at V came to 1 base and at J to 9 bases, leaving 4 bases not matched to a gene. Germline assignment: CDR1 SGHNT and CDR2 YENEEA. The CDR3 DNA reads TGTGCCAGCAGCTTAGCTGGGACAGGGGGCGGCATTCAGTACTTC. This sequence encodes CASSLAGTGGGIQYF.

The rearrangement joins TRBV2 to TRBJ2-1, with a weak D call TRBD2 (5 bases). Trimming stripped 10 bases from V and 4 bases from J, with 14 bases between. Germline CDR1 SNHLY, CDR2 FYNNEI. The CDR3 runs 13 residues. The CDR3 nucleotides are TGTGCCACACGGGCGGGTGGTTACAATGAGCAGTTCTTC. It translates to CATRAGGYNEQFF.

The rearrangement uses TRBV27 and TRBJ1-6, with D perhaps matching TRBD1 (6 bases). CDR3 size: 17 residues. Trimming stripped 7 bases from V and 7 bases from J, with 23 bases between. The germline V gene has CDR1 MNHEY and CDR2 SMNVEV (reference sequence). This chain's CDR3 is CASTSFTDRRLNSPLHF. The CDR3 bases are TGTGCCAGCACTTCGTTTACAGACAGGCGGCTAAATTCACCCCTCCACTTT.

This clone turned up a few times. The chain has TRBV20-1 and TRBJ2-7; TRBD1 might be the D (5 bases). Germline V gene sequence: CDR1 DFQATT, CDR2 SNEGSKA (reference sequence). The CDR3 has 11 residues. V was shortened by 6 bases and J by 6 bases, with 12 bases between the two germline ends. The CDR3 nucleotides are TGCAGTGCAAGGGGTCCAAGCGAGCAGTACTTC. It translates to CSARGPSEQYF.

The genes are TRBV7-8 and TRBJ1-6; the D is unclear. Germline-derived CDR1 and CDR2 are SGHVS and FQNEAQ. The CDR3 length is 15 residues. Trimming pared 3 bases from V and 9 bases from J, leaving 15 bases between. CDR3 nucleotide sequence: TGTGCCAGCAGCTTGTTCGGCAGCTCGGGTTCACCCCTCCACTTT. Its translation is CASSLFGSSGSPLHF.

The chain joins TRBV6-2 or TRBV6-3 to TRBJ2-1, with 8 bases that match TRBD2. The junction had 5 bases not matched to a gene; V was cut back by 0 bases and J by 4 bases. There are 16 residues in the CDR3. Germline values: CDR1 MNHEY, CDR2 SVGEGT. CDR3 in amino acids: CASSYSILADYNEQFF. The DNA of the CDR3 is TGTGCCAGCAGTTACTCGATACTAGCGGATTACAATGAGCAGTTCTTC.

This clone appeared once. V usage is TRBV28 and J usage is TRBJ2-1, with no clear D. CDR1 and CDR2 (germline): MDHEN, SYDVKM. V was pared by 6 bases and J by 0 bases, with 12 bases between. This CDR3 is 15 amino acids long. CDR3 nucleotides: TGTGCCAGCAGCCCCCAACTGAGCTCCTACAATGAGCAGTTCTTC. This codes for CASSPQLSSYNEQFF.

The chain has TRBV7-8 and TRBJ2-4; 8 nucleotides match TRBD2. The CDR3 loop spans 19 amino acids. V lost 5 bases and J lost 0; bases outside the gene matches: 15. CDR1 SGHVS and CDR2 FQNEAQ come from the germline V gene. DNA of the CDR3: TGTGCCAGCAGCCTCCGAGGAAGCGGGGGAACTATAGCCAAAAACATTCAGTACTTC. Its translation is CASSLRGSGGTIAKNIQYF.

This clone occurred a few times. This chain joins TRBV6-1 and TRBJ2-7; D is uncertain. The CDR3 runs 12 residues. Between the trimmed V and J ends, which lost 3 bases and 4 bases, there was a span of 7 bases. The germline gives CDR1 MNHNS, CDR2 SASEGT. The CDR3 sequence: CASSDRGYEQYF. As DNA, the CDR3 is TGTGCCAGCAGTGACAGAGGTTACGAGCAGTACTTC.

The chain links TRBV25-1 to TRBJ1-5; the D is unclear. V was pared by 3 bases and J by 5 bases, with 23 bases between. This CDR3 contains 18 residues. The germline CDR1 and CDR2 sequences are MGHDK and SYGVNS. The CDR3 is CASSDPPGRVRRYQPQHF. CDR3 DNA sequence: TGTGCCAGCAGTGATCCCCCCGGGAGGGTTAGGAGGTATCAGCCCCAGCATTTT.